The 27 T cell receptor beta chains listed next were all sequenced from one sample in a study of shared clonotypes between healthy human individuals. The table came from immunoSEQ multiplex PCR; TCRdb's copy has only in-frame clones and leaves some out. The sample carries 600,000 to 750,000 clones, roughly 88% recorded once. The sample consisted of memory CD8+ T cells from PBMCs. Subset indicated: CD45RO+ cells pooled with CCR7-negative TemRA cells. These receptors all come from a man in his late teens or twenties in good health. Some clones in this sample may be carry-over from other donors' samples.

This chain links TRBV4-1 with TRBJ1-1; D ambiguous. V lost 1 base, J lost 0 bases, and 18 bases lay in between. The CDR3 loop spans 18 amino acids. Germline V gene data show CDR1 as MGHRA and CDR2 as YSYEKL. The CDR3 spells CASSQAPRPTLVNTEAFF. Written as DNA, the CDR3 is TGCGCCAGCAGCCAAGCCCCGCGCCCTACCTTGGTGAACACTGAAGCTTTCTTT.

This rearrangement joins TRBV28 to TRBJ1-1; D remains unclear. CDR3 length: 13 residues. V shed 5 bases and J shed 3 bases, with 10 bases lying between them. From germline, CDR1 is MDHEN and CDR2 SYDVKM. CDR3 sequence: CASSITWDTEAFF. CDR3 sequence (DNA): TGTGCCAGCAGTATAACATGGGACACTGAAGCTTTCTTT.

The chain uses TRBV5-8 and TRBJ2-7, with 7 positions matching TRBD2. The CDR3 covers 13 residues. V was pared by 2 bases and J by 2 bases, with 1 base of the junction left unmatched. Germline V CDR1 and CDR2: SGHTS, YDEGEE. The CDR3 protein is CASSFGGAYEQYF. CDR3 nucleotide sequence: TGTGCCAGCAGCTTTGGGGGGGCCTACGAGCAGTACTTC.

This clone showed up just a few times. V usage is TRBV27 and J usage is TRBJ1-1; maybe TRBD1 (5 bases). V shed 6 bases and J shed 0 bases, with 11 bases lying between them. This CDR3 is built from 14 residues. Germline-derived CDR1 and CDR2 are MNHEY and SMNVEV (reference sequence). CDR3 in DNA: TGTGCCAGCAGACGGGACCGTCTGAACACTGAAGCTTTCTTT. Its translation: CASRRDRLNTEAFF.

V is TRBV28 and J is TRBJ2-4; D remains unclear. V lost 5 bases and J lost 4, with 6 bases in between. The CDR3 extends over 12 amino acids. CDR1 is MDHEN and CDR2 is SYDVKM in the germline V gene. The CDR3 loop reads CASSPRKNIQYF. In DNA, the CDR3 is TGTGCCAGCAGTCCCCGAAAAAACATTCAGTACTTC.

Only one count was recorded for this clone. The chain has TRBV9 and TRBJ2-5; 7 nucleotides agree with TRBD1. The length of the CDR3 is 16 residues. CDR1 and CDR2 (germline): SGDLS, YYNGEE. The junction had 10 bases not matched to a gene; V was cut back by 4 bases and J by 1 base. The CDR3 DNA follows: TGTGCCAGCAGCACCCTCAGGACAGGAGTCCAAGAGACCCAGTACTTC. Its translation: CASSTLRTGVQETQYF.

The CDR3 coding sequence is TGTGCCAGCAGCCATAGGGTAAGGGACAGGGGACAGCCCCAGCATTTT. Its protein product is CASSHRVRDRGQPQHF. V gene TRBV6-6 combines with J gene TRBJ1-5; the match to TRBD1 covers 10 bases. Germline V gene lookup returns CDR1 MNHNY and CDR2 SVGAGI (reference sequence). V shed 6 bases and J 7 bases; nucleotides not matched to a gene: 12. This CDR3 is 16 amino acids long.

The J gene is TRBJ2-5, the V gene TRBV11-2, with D possibly TRBD1 on 6 matching bases. Trimming cost V 4 bases and J 0 bases, with 12 bases left between them. The CDR3 is 15 amino acids. Germline lookup yields CDR1 SGHAT and CDR2 FQNNGV. As DNA, the CDR3 is TGTGCCAGCAGCTCGAGAACAGGGAACCAAGAGACCCAGTACTTC. Translation: CASSSRTGNQETQYF.

The CDR3 spells CASTPLAGTEMDTQYF. The CDR3 coding sequence is TGTGCCAGCACCCCGCTTGCCGGGACCGAGATGGATACGCAGTATTTT. The rearrangement links TRBV5-8 to TRBJ2-3, with D tentatively TRBD1 or TRBD2 (5 bases each). V gave up 6 bases and J gave up 6 bases, with 23 bases separating them. The CDR3 loop spans 16 amino acids. CDR1 and CDR2 (germline): SGHTS, YDEGEE.

The rearrangement links TRBV28 to TRBJ2-2; 7 nucleotides match TRBD2. Germline assignment: CDR1 MDHEN and CDR2 SYDVKM. V lost 7 bases, J lost 0 bases, and 14 bases stayed unmatched. The CDR3 is 18 amino acids. CDR3 in amino acids: CASKSTRLAISNTGELFF. CDR3 sequence (DNA): TGTGCCAGCAAATCGACAAGACTAGCAATCTCGAACACCGGGGAGCTGTTTTTT.

This clone was recorded once. This sequence joins TRBV5-1 and TRBJ2-7, with D possibly being TRBD1 (6 bases). The CDR3 consists of 13 residues. Trimming took 2 bases from V and 2 from J, leaving 8 bases between them. Germline CDR1 reads SGHRS; CDR2 reads YFSETQ. DNA of the CDR3: TGCGCCAGCAGCTTAACAGGGCCCTACGAGCAGTACTTC. Amino acid sequence: CASSLTGPYEQYF.

V and J are TRBV30 and TRBJ1-1; tentative D call: TRBD1 (5 bases). The CDR3 is 14 amino acids. V lost 0 bases to trimming and J lost 2 bases, with 10 bases between them. CDR1 is GTSNPN and CDR2 is SVGIG in the germline V gene (reference sequence). DNA for the CDR3: TGTGCCTGGAGTGTACGGGGCAGAAACACTGAAGCTTTCTTT. As protein: CAWSVRGRNTEAFF.

The chain is built from TRBV4-1 and TRBJ1-4, with 8 bases identical to TRBD1. The CDR3 runs to 17 residues. Germline assignment: CDR1 MGHRA and CDR2 YSYEKL. With 4 bases clipped from V and 7 bases from J, the junction kept 14 bases outside the gene matches. CDR3 in DNA: TGCGCCAGCAGCCCAAGAGATTGGGGACAGGCTCGTGAAAAACTGTTTTTT. Protein product: CASSPRDWGQAREKLFF.

The chain recombines TRBV7-6 with TRBJ2-1; D is uncertain. The CDR3 sequence is 15 residues long. Germline V gives CDR1 SGHVS, CDR2 FNYEAQ. V shed 1 base and J shed 8 bases, with 15 bases lying between them. In DNA form, the CDR3 reads TGTGCCAGCAGCTTAGTCGCGGCCCAACGATATGAGCAGTTCTTC. Its protein product is CASSLVAAQRYEQFF. Full variable domain (outside the CDR3, taken from reference TRBV7-6 and TRBJ2-1): GAGVSQSPRYKVTKRGQDVALRCDPISGHVSLYWYRQALGQGPEFLTYFNYEAQQDKSGLPNDRFSAERPEGSISTLTIQRTEQRDSAMYRCASSLVAAQRYEQFFGPGTRLTVL.

The chain has TRBV7-3 and TRBJ2-7; D gene ambiguous. V was clipped by 5 bases and J by 0 bases, with 11 bases between them. Germline CDR1 is SGHTA and CDR2 is FQGTGA. CDR3 length: 14 residues. In DNA, the CDR3 is TGTGCCAGCAGCCCCTCCCCCAGCTCCTACGAGCAGTACTTC. This translates into CASSPSPSSYEQYF.

The chain joins TRBV27 to TRBJ2-3; D is uncertain. Looked up from germline, CDR1 is MNHEY and CDR2 is SMNVEV (reference sequence). The CDR3 contains 15 residues. Trimming took off 0 bases at V and 0 bases at J, with 7 bases between the two ends. CDR3 nucleotide sequence: TGTGCCAGCAGTTTATCGGGCGACAGCACAGATACGCAGTATTTT. Translated, it gives CASSLSGDSTDTQYF.

This CDR3 reads CASSGLAGAYNEQFF. CDR3 nucleotides: TGTGCCAGTAGCGGACTAGCGGGGGCCTACAATGAGCAGTTCTTC. The rearrangement uses TRBV19 and TRBJ2-1; 13 bases are shared with TRBD2. V lost 6 bases and J lost 2; bases outside the gene matches: 1. CDR1 is LNHDA and CDR2 is SQIVND in the germline V gene (reference sequence). CDR3 size: 15 residues.

V gene TRBV4-1 combines with J gene TRBJ1-4, with a weak D call TRBD1 (6 bases). CDR1 and CDR2 from the germline V gene are MGHRA and YSYEKL. Trimming took 3 bases from V and 7 from J, leaving 15 bases between them. The CDR3 covers 15 residues. CDR3 in DNA: TGCGCCAGCAGCCACGCAGCGGGGGCGGGTGAAAAACTGTTTTTT. The encoded protein is CASSHAAGAGEKLFF.

The chain joins TRBV25-1 to TRBJ1-2; the match to TRBD1 covers 8 bases. Germline CDR1 reads MGHDK; CDR2 reads SYGVNS. The V segment lost 6 bases and the J segment 3 bases; nucleotides outside the gene matches: 6. The CDR3 length is 14 residues. Written as DNA, the CDR3 is TGTGCCAGCAGCGGACAGGGACATTACTATGGCTACACCTTC. Amino acid sequence: CASSGQGHYYGYTF.

This clone was seen just once. The rearrangement uses TRBV11-2 and TRBJ1-1, with unresolved D. The CDR3 contains 14 residues. Germline V gives CDR1 SGHAT, CDR2 FQNNGV. V was cut by 6 bases and J by 5 bases, with 16 bases left in between. The CDR3 here is CASSISKGGTEAFF. DNA for the CDR3: TGTGCCAGCAGTATTTCTAAGGGAGGGACTGAAGCTTTCTTT. Full variable domain (missing parts from reference TRBV11-2 and TRBJ1-1): EAGVAQSPRYKIIEKRQSVAFWCNPISGHATLYWYQQILGQGPKLLIQFQNNGVVDDSQLPKDRFSAERLKGVDSTLKIQPAKLEDSAVYLCASSISKGGTEAFFGQGTRLTVV.

The chain carries TRBV7-9 and TRBJ2-3; D is ambiguous. Looked up from germline, CDR1 is SEHNR and CDR2 is FQNEAQ (reference sequence). V dropped 8 bases and J dropped 3 bases, with 6 bases sitting between them. CDR3 size: 11 residues. The CDR3 loop is CASGETDTQYF. CDR3 DNA: TGTGCCAGCGGGGAAACAGATACGCAGTATTTT.

The chain is built from TRBV28 and TRBJ1-4; no reliable D call. CDR1 and CDR2 from the germline V gene are MDHEN and SYDVKM. V was shortened by 7 bases and J by 0 bases, with 15 bases between the two germline ends. The CDR3 sequence is 16 residues long. CDR3 coding DNA: TGTGCCAGCAACTCCGCGGGCGTCCCAACTAATGAAAAACTGTTTTTT. Its protein product is CASNSAGVPTNEKLFF. Drawing the rest from reference TRBV28 and TRBJ1-4, the complete variable domain is DVKVTQSSRYLVKRTGEKVFLECVQDMDHENMFWYRQDPGLGLRLIYFSYDVKMKEKGDIPEGYSVSREKKERFSLILESASTNQTSMYLCASNSAGVPTNEKLFFGSGTQLSVL.

Points on this clone: This CDR3 is also generated by other DNA sequences in the sample. CDR3 in DNA: TGTGCCAGCAGTTTAGGGAGGGGCTACGAGCAGTACTTC. Translation: CASSLGRGYEQYF. The chain employs TRBV28 and TRBJ2-7, with 7 bases aligning to TRBD2. J was trimmed by 3 bases and V by 2 bases; bases with no gene match: 1. Germline assignment: CDR1 MDHEN and CDR2 SYDVKM. This CDR3 is 13 amino acids long.

A single count supports this clone. This chain uses TRBV7-3 with TRBJ2-7; no clear D. Germline assignment: CDR1 SGHTA and CDR2 FQGTGA. Between the trimmed V and J ends, which lost 5 bases and 3 bases, there was a span of 8 bases. The CDR3 consists of 12 residues. CDR3 nucleotides: TGTGCCAGCAGCACCCGTTTCTACGAGCAGTACTTC. Its translation: CASSTRFYEQYF.

The chain links TRBV7-2 to TRBJ1-1; 7 bases align to TRBD1. The length of the CDR3 is 17 residues. With 0 bases clipped from V and 3 bases from J, the junction kept 10 bases outside the gene matches. The V gene's germline CDR1 is SGHTA and CDR2 FQGNSA. The CDR3 sequence: CASSLAADREPDTEAFF. CDR3 nucleotide sequence: TGTGCCAGCAGCTTAGCGGCCGACAGGGAGCCCGACACTGAAGCTTTCTTT.

The gene calls are TRBV13 and TRBJ2-7; D is perhaps TRBD2 (6 bases). V was cut by 8 bases and J by 0 bases, with 17 bases left in between. The CDR3 loop spans 15 amino acids. Per the germline V gene, CDR1 is PRHDT and CDR2 is FYEKMQ (reference sequence). Here the CDR3 DNA reads TGTGCCAGCGCCGTTTTTCTAGCGAGCTCCTACGAGCAGTACTTC. It codes for CASAVFLASSYEQYF.

The V gene is TRBV11-2, the J gene TRBJ2-7, with D perhaps TRBD1 (6 bases). The V end was cut by 2 bases, the J end by 12 bases, with 14 bases between. The CDR3 totals 12 residues. CDR1 is SGHAT and CDR2 is FQNNGV in the germline V gene. This chain's CDR3 is CASSLYGGQLYF. The CDR3 coding sequence is TGTGCCAGCAGCTTATATGGGGGCCAGCTGTACTTC.